These T cell receptor beta chains were read from a single sample in a study of blood T cells in healthy people across ages. TCRdb called the 5' RACE reads again in MiXCR, with one record for every CDR3 protein. This table holds fewer than 1,200,000 distinct CDR3 sequences, approximately 25% found once. These same data were also listed under a study on T cells of mothers and their children.

The specimen sequenced was blood. Source of these receptors: a girl aged 2-10 years in good health. CDR3s include the opening cysteine and the closing phenylalanine or tryptophan. A D gene is named only where the DNA matches it firmly. Only some rows state a clone size, as once, few, many or a class for expanded clones.

d_call	clone_size	v_call	j_call	cdr3_nt	cdr3_aa
TRBD1	.	TRBV5-6	TRBJ1-6	TGTGCCAGCAGCGACAGGGACTATAATTCACCCCTCCACTTT	CASSDRDYNSPLHF
TRBD1	.	TRBV12-5	TRBJ1-1	TGTGCTAGTGGTTTGGTCCGCGACAGGGGGCTTACTGAAGCTTTCTTT	CASGLVRDRGLTEAFF
TRBD2	.	TRBV4-1	TRBJ2-4	TGCGCCAGCAGCCAACCTGGACTAGCGGAAAACATTCAGTACTTC	CASSQPGLAENIQYF
TRBD2	.	TRBV2	TRBJ2-3	TGTGCCAGCAGTGAGGGACTAATTACAGATACGCAGTATTTT	CASSEGLITDTQYF
.	.	TRBV29-1	TRBJ1-5	TGCAGCGTACAAGGTCTCGATCAGCCCCAGCATTTT	CSVQGLDQPQHF
.	.	TRBV28	TRBJ1-2	TGTGCCAGCAGGGGGTCTTTCTATGGCTACACCTTC	CASRGSFYGYTF
.	once	TRBV12-3/TRBV12-4	TRBJ2-2	TGTGCCAGCAGTTACAGATCGAACACCGGGGAGCTGTTTTTT	CASSYRSNTGELFF
TRBD2	few	TRBV10-3	TRBJ2-7	TGTGCCATCAGTGGGGGACTAGCGGGTAACCCAACCTACGAGCAGTACTTC	CAISGGLAGNPTYEQYF
TRBD1	.	TRBV27	TRBJ1-4	TGTGCCAGCAGTTTATTGACAGGGGCAGACCTGTTTTTT	CASSLLTGADLFF
.	few	TRBV28	TRBJ1-1	TGTGCCAGCATAGCTGGGTTAAAAGCTTTCTTT	CASIAGLKAFF
.	.	TRBV10-3	TRBJ2-5	TGTGCCATCAGTGAGTGGAAGGATATCCAAGAGACCCAGTACTTC	CAISEWKDIQETQYF
TRBD1	few	TRBV29-1	TRBJ1-3	TGCAGCGTCACAGGGGGAGAAGTTGGAAACACCATATATTTT	CSVTGGEVGNTIYF
.	few	TRBV20-1	TRBJ2-7	TGCAGTGCTAAGCGGGACAGCCCATCTCCCCGTTACGAGCAGTACTTC	CSAKRDSPSPRYEQYF
.	.	TRBV25-1	TRBJ1-1	TGTGCCAGCCGGGCGGGGATGAGCACTGAAGCTTTCTTT	CASRAGMSTEAFF
.	.	TRBV5-1	TRBJ2-7	TGCGCCAGCAGCTTGCCCGGGGACAAATACGAGCAGTACTTC	CASSLPGDKYEQYF
.	few	TRBV29-1	TRBJ2-7	TGCAGCGTTAGACAGACCTACGAGCAGTACTTC	CSVRQTYEQYF
TRBD2	.	TRBV20-1	TRBJ2-5	TGCAGTGCTACTATAGCGGGAGGGCCAGGGACCCAGTACTTC	CSATIAGGPGTQYF
.	.	TRBV12-3/TRBV12-4	TRBJ1-2	TGTGCCAGCAGTCCAACGAGGGAGGGAAGCTATGGCTACACCTTC	CASSPTREGSYGYTF
.	.	TRBV28	TRBJ2-7	TGTGCCAGCAGTTCGGTTCTCTACGAGCAGTACTTC	CASSSVLYEQYF
TRBD2	.	TRBV7-3	TRBJ2-4	TGTGCCAGCAGCTTAATCGCGGGGGGGGTGAACATTCAGTACTTC	CASSLIAGGVNIQYF
TRBD2	few	TRBV5-1	TRBJ2-1	TGCGCCAGCAGCCCCGCGGGGGGAAACTCCTACAATGAGCAGTTCTTC	CASSPAGGNSYNEQFF
.	.	TRBV12-3/TRBV12-4	TRBJ2-1	TGTGCCAGCAGAAGCCAAGACAGGCAAGAGCAGTTCTTC	CASRSQDRQEQFF
TRBD1	.	TRBV20-1	TRBJ2-7	TGCAGTGCTAGGGGCTACAGGGGACCGGACGAGCAGTACTTC	CSARGYRGPDEQYF
TRBD2	.	TRBV6-2/TRBV6-3	TRBJ2-5	TGTGCCAGCAGTTACGGACTAGCGGGGGGCAAGACCCAGTACTTC	CASSYGLAGGKTQYF
.	.	TRBV15	TRBJ1-1	TGTGCCACCAGCAGAGAGGCAGCCCTTGGGAACACTGAAGCTTTCTTT	CATSREAALGNTEAFF
.	few	TRBV6-5	TRBJ2-5	TGTGCCAGCCCCCAACGGGGGAAGGAGACCCAGTACTTC	CASPQRGKETQYF
.	few	TRBV15	TRBJ2-5	TGTGCCACCAGCAGAGTGGAACCGAGAGAGACCCAGTACTTC	CATSRVEPRETQYF
.	.	TRBV4-1	TRBJ1-1	TGCGCCAGCAGCCAAGCCCTCAAGGGGGGCACTGAAGCTTTCTTT	CASSQALKGGTEAFF
.	few	TRBV3-1	TRBJ2-5	TGTGCCAGCAGCCAAGGCCCGATCGTTCAACAGGGTGGAGTAGAGACCCAGTACTTC	CASSQGPIVQQGGVETQYF
.	few	TRBV12-3/TRBV12-4	TRBJ2-1	TGTGCCAGCACCCTACTCCTCTCCTACAATGAGCAGTTCTTC	CASTLLLSYNEQFF
.	few	TRBV3-1	TRBJ2-5	TGTGCCAGCAGCCAAGCCAAGGGCCCAGAGACCCAGTACTTC	CASSQAKGPETQYF
TRBD2	many	TRBV7-2	TRBJ2-1	TGTGCCAGCACCCTACTAGCGGGAGTCCTTGAGCAGTTCTTC	CASTLLAGVLEQFF
.	.	TRBV3-1	TRBJ1-2	TGTGCCAGCTTATGGAAAGGGGGCTACACCTTC	CASLWKGGYTF
.	.	TRBV29-1	TRBJ2-5	TGCAGCGTCTGTATCCTCCAAGAGACCCAGTACTTC	CSVCILQETQYF
TRBD1	few	TRBV5-1	TRBJ2-7	TGCGCCAGCAGCGGCGGGACAGGGGGACAACTTGTCGAGCAGTACTTC	CASSGGTGGQLVEQYF
.	.	TRBV7-2	TRBJ2-1	TGTGCCAGCAGCTTAGTTTCTCTCCTAGGGGGGCATGAGCAGTTCTTC	CASSLVSLLGGHEQFF
TRBD2	.	TRBV12-3/TRBV12-4	TRBJ2-1	TGTGCCAGCAGTCCGATTCGACTAGCGGGAATCAATGAGCAGTTCTTC	CASSPIRLAGINEQFF
.	.	TRBV6-2/TRBV6-3	TRBJ2-5	TGTGCCAGCAGTTACGGGTACAAAGAGACCCAGTACTTC	CASSYGYKETQYF
.	.	TRBV4-2	TRBJ2-6	TGTGCCAGCAGCCAAGTCGGGGGAGCGGGGGCCAACGTCCTGACTTTC	CASSQVGGAGANVLTF
.	few	TRBV7-9	TRBJ2-1	TGTGCCAGCAGCCCCCTGGGGGCGGGGGCCAGAGACAATGAGCAGTTCTTC	CASSPLGAGARDNEQFF
.	.	TRBV10-3	TRBJ1-1	TGTGCCATCAGGTACTCCGTCTCAAACACTGAAGCTTTCTTT	CAIRYSVSNTEAFF